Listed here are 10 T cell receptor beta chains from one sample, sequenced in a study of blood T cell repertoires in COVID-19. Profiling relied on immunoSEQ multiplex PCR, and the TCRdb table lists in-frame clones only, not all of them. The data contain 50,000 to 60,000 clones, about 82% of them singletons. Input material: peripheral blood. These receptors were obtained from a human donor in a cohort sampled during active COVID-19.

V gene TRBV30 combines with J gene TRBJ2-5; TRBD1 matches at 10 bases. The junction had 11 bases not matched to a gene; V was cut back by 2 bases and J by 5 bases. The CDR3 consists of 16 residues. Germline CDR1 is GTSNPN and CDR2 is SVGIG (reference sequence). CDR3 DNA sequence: TGTGCCTGGAGTACGAGGACAGGGGGTGCGGGGGAGACCCAGTACTTC. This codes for CAWSTRTGGAGETQYF.

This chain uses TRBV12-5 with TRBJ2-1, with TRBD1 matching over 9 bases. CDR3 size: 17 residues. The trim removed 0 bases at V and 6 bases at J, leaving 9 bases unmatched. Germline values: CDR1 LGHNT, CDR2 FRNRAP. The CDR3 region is CASGLVLGTGISNEQFF. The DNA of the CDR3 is TGTGCTAGTGGTTTGGTACTCGGGACAGGGATCTCCAATGAGCAGTTCTTC.

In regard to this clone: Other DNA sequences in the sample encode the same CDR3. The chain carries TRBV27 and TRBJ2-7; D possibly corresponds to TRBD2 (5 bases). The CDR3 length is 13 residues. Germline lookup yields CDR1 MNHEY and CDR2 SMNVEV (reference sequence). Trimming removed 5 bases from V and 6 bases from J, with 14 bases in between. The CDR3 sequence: CASSPTVAGEQYF. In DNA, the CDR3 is TGTGCCAGCAGTCCCACAGTTGCGGGCGAGCAGTACTTC.

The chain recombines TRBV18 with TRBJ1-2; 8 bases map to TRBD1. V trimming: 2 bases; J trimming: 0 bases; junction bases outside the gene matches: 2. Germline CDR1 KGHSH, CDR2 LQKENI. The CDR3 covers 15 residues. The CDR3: CASSPEGQANYGYTF. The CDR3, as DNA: TGTGCCAGCTCACCAGAGGGACAGGCTAACTATGGCTACACCTTC.

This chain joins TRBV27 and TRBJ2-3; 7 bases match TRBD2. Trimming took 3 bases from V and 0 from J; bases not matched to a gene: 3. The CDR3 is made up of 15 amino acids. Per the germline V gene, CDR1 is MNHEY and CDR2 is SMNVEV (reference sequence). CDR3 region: CASSFYGGSTDTQYF. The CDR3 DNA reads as TGTGCCAGCAGTTTTTACGGGGGGAGCACAGATACGCAGTATTTT.

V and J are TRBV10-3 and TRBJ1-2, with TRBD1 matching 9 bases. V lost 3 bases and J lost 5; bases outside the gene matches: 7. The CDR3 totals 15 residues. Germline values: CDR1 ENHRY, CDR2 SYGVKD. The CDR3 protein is CAISDTGQGWYGYTF. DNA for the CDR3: TGTGCCATCAGTGACACGGGACAGGGCTGGTATGGCTACACCTTC.

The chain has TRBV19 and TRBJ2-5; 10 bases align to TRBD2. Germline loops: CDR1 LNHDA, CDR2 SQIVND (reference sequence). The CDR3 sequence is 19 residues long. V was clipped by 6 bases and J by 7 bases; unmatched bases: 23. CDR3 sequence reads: CASSALDRVRAGGSGTQYF. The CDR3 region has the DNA TGTGCCAGTAGCGCGTTGGACAGGGTTCGAGCGGGAGGGTCAGGGACCCAGTACTTC.

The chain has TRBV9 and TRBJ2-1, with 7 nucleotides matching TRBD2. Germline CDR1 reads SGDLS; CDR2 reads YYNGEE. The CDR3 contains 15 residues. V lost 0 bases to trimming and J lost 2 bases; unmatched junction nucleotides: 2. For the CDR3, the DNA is TGTGCCAGCAGCGTAGCGGCGGGAGCCTACAATGAGCAGTTCTTC. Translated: CASSVAAGAYNEQFF.

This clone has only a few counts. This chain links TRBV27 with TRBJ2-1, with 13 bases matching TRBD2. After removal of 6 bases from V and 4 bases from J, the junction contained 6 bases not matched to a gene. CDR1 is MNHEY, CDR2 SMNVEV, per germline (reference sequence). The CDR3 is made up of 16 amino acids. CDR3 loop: CASSRLAGGNYNEQFF. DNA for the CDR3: TGTGCCAGCAGCCGACTAGCGGGAGGTAATTACAATGAGCAGTTCTTC.

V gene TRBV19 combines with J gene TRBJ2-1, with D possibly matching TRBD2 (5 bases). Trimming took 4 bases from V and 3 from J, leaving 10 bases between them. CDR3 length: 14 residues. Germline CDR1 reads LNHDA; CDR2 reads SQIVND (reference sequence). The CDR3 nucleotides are TGTGCCAGTAGTACCGTCCGGGACTACAATGAGCAGTTCTTC. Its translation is CASSTVRDYNEQFF.